These 26 T cell receptor beta chains came from one sample sequenced in a study of T cells in narcolepsy. Profiled with immunoSEQ multiplex PCR; TCRdb holds only in-frame clones, not every one. The repertoire holds roughly 35,000 clones, more than 70% seen once, with 0.8% to 1.2% in the top ten. What was sequenced was memory (CD45RA-) CD4+ T cells from blood. The receptors were gathered from a human donor in good health.

The V gene is TRBV27, the J gene TRBJ2-3, with unresolved D. Deletions cut 4 bases from V and 5 bases from J, with 4 bases between. Germline CDR1 is MNHEY and CDR2 is SMNVEV (reference sequence). This CDR3 is built from 11 residues. DNA of the CDR3: TGTGCCAGCAGTTACGGAGATACGCAGTATTTT. This translates into CASSYGDTQYF.

This chain joins TRBV18 and TRBJ2-5; 7 bases align to TRBD1. Trimming cost V 1 base and J 5 bases; bases outside gene matches: 4. Germline V gene lookup returns CDR1 KGHSH and CDR2 LQKENI. The CDR3 runs 14 residues. CDR3 residues: CASSPQGAGETQYF. Written as DNA, the CDR3 is TGTGCCAGCTCACCACAGGGGGCCGGGGAGACCCAGTACTTC.

This chain uses TRBV6-1 with TRBJ2-1; D is unclear. CDR1 and CDR2 (germline): MNHNS, SASEGT. The CDR3 totals 13 residues. V was trimmed by 4 bases and J by 4 bases, leaving 8 bases between them. The CDR3 reads CASSVAIYNEQFF. The CDR3 nucleotides are TGTGCCAGCAGTGTCGCGATATACAATGAGCAGTTCTTC.

The chain uses TRBV15 and TRBJ1-2; 7 bases map to TRBD1. The V gene end was trimmed by 3 bases and the J gene end by 8 bases; junction bases not matched to a gene: 0. The CDR3 totals 11 residues. Looked up from germline, CDR1 is LNHNV and CDR2 is YYDKDF (reference sequence). The CDR3 nucleotides read TGTGCCACCAGCAGGGGACAGGGCTACACCTTC. Protein: CATSRGQGYTF.

The CDR3 nucleotides are TGTGCCAGCAGCCGGACAGGGTTGGGGTATGGCTACACCTTC. Its translation is CASSRTGLGYGYTF. This chain uses TRBV14 with TRBJ1-2; TRBD1 matches at 8 bases. J gave up 5 bases and V 4 bases, and 6 bases lay outside the gene matches. Per the germline V gene, CDR1 is SGHDN and CDR2 is FVKESK. The CDR3 length is 14 residues.

The V and J genes are TRBV7-9 and TRBJ1-1; possibly TRBD1 for D (6 bases). Germline CDR1 and CDR2: SEHNR and FQNEAQ (reference sequence). The CDR3 is 14 amino acids. V shed 5 bases and J shed 5 bases, with 15 bases lying between them. Here the CDR3 DNA reads TGTGCCAGCAGCCCTTTGAGGGGGGGGACTGAAGCTTTCTTT. Protein: CASSPLRGGTEAFF. The full variable domain, its missing parts supplied by reference TRBV7-9 and TRBJ1-1, is DTGVSQNPRHKITKRGQNVTFRCDPISEHNRLYWYRQTLGQGPEFLTYFQNEAQLEKSRLLSDRFSAERPKGSFSTLEIQRTEQGDSAMYLCASSPLRGGTEAFFGQGTRLTVV.

This sequence joins TRBV6-6 and TRBJ2-2; tentative D call: TRBD1 (6 bases). The length of the CDR3 is 15 residues. The germline V and J ends were trimmed by 6 bases and 4 bases, with 15 bases remaining between them. Germline assignment: CDR1 MNHNY and CDR2 SVGAGI (reference sequence). CDR3 bases: TGTGCCAGCAGCCCCTGGGGGCGCGGCACCGGGGAGCTGTTTTTT. The encoded protein is CASSPWGRGTGELFF.

This chain joins TRBV7-7 and TRBJ1-6, with D uncertain. Germline assignment: CDR1 SSHAT and CDR2 FNYEAQ (reference sequence). V lost 2 bases and J 8 bases, leaving 10 bases between the germline ends. The CDR3 has 14 amino acids. The CDR3 loop is CASSLSGSDSPLHF. For the CDR3, the DNA is TGTGCCAGCAGCTTATCGGGCTCGGATTCACCCCTCCACTTT.

This clone was detected once. V and J are TRBV5-1 and TRBJ1-1; the D is unclear. The ends were cut back, 0 bases at V and 1 base at J, with 7 bases in the middle. This CDR3 comprises 14 residues. Germline V gives CDR1 SGHRS, CDR2 YFSETQ. DNA of the CDR3: TGCGCCAGCAGCTTGGCTTCAGCGAACACTGAAGCTTTCTTT. This gives the protein CASSLASANTEAFF. Based on the CDR3 plus reference TRBV5-1 and TRBJ1-1, the full variable domain is KAGVTQTPRYLIKTRGQQVTLSCSPISGHRSVSWYQQTPGQGLQFLFEYFSETQRNKGNFPGRFSGRQFSNSRSEMNVSTLELGDSALYLCASSLASANTEAFFGQGTRLTVV.

This chain joins TRBV6-6 and TRBJ2-1; TRBD1 matches at 9 bases. The V and J ends lost 2 bases and 12 bases, in that order; junction bases with no gene match: 5. There are 13 residues in the CDR3. Germline V CDR1 and CDR2: MNHNY, SVGAGI (reference sequence). The CDR3 DNA reads as TGTGCCAGCAGTTACCCGGGGGACAGGGCGCAGTTCTTC. This codes for CASSYPGDRAQFF.

As regards this clone: Additional DNA sequences in this sample encode the identical CDR3. The chain employs TRBV19 and TRBJ2-1; TRBD1 agrees at 8 bases. The V gene end was trimmed by 4 bases and the J gene end by 7 bases; junction bases not matched to a gene: 9. The CDR3 is 15 amino acids. Germline CDR1 LNHDA, CDR2 SQIVND (reference sequence). The DNA of the CDR3 is TGTGCCAGTAGTAGTCGACAGGGGTGGCATAATGAGCAGTTCTTC. Translated, it gives CASSSRQGWHNEQFF.

V is TRBV6-5 and J is TRBJ2-7; D is ambiguous. V lost 0 bases and J lost 4, with 10 bases in between. The CDR3 extends over 14 amino acids. Germline V CDR1 and CDR2: MNHEY, SVGAGI. In nucleotides, the CDR3 is TGTGCCAGCAGTTACTCGTGGCAGTCGTACGAGCAGTACTTC. This gives the protein CASSYSWQSYEQYF.

This clone was observed a handful of times. CDR3 DNA sequence: TGTGCCTGGATGGTAGGGGTGGGTGAGCAGTTCTTC. Its translation: CAWMVGVGEQFF. The chain couples TRBV30 to TRBJ2-1; D might be TRBD1 (5 bases). The length of the CDR3 is 12 residues. The V end lost 4 bases, the J end lost 9 bases, and 13 bases lay between the germline ends. The V gene's germline CDR1 is GTSNPN and CDR2 SVGIG (reference sequence).

The chain employs TRBV19 and TRBJ2-7; 8 bases are shared with TRBD1. The CDR3 consists of 13 residues. Germline CDR1 is LNHDA and CDR2 is SQIVND (reference sequence). Losses at the gene ends were 6 bases for V and 9 bases for J; bases not matched to a gene: 10. CDR3 region: CASSGTGYDGQYF. As DNA, the CDR3 is TGTGCCAGTAGCGGGACAGGCTACGACGGGCAGTACTTC.

This chain connects TRBV28 to TRBJ2-3; TRBD2 agrees at 8 bases. Germline V CDR1 and CDR2: MDHEN, SYDVKM. Unmatched junction bases numbered 5, after V lost 2 bases and J lost 1 base. This CDR3 is built from 16 residues. The CDR3 DNA sequence: TGTGCCAGCAGTTTAATGGCGGGGGGTGGCACAGATACGCAGTATTTT. As protein: CASSLMAGGGTDTQYF.

The chain employs TRBV11-2 and TRBJ2-4; either TRBD1 or TRBD2 may supply D (5 bases each). The CDR3 loop spans 14 amino acids. Trimming took 6 bases from V and 5 from J, leaving 14 bases between them. Germline-derived CDR1 and CDR2 are SGHAT and FQNNGV. CDR3 sequence (DNA): TGTGCCAGCAGTCCCGTCCGGGGCCAAAACATTCAGTACTTC. Translated: CASSPVRGQNIQYF. The complete variable domain, with remaining parts taken from reference TRBV11-2 and TRBJ2-4, reads EAGVAQSPRYKIIEKRQSVAFWCNPISGHATLYWYQQILGQGPKLLIQFQNNGVVDDSQLPKDRFSAERLKGVDSTLKIQPAKLEDSAVYLCASSPVRGQNIQYFGAGTRLSVL.

The chain joins TRBV14 to TRBJ2-3; D remains unclear. V was cut by 1 base and J by 5 bases, with 16 bases left in between. This CDR3 is built from 16 residues. CDR1 is SGHDN and CDR2 is FVKESK in the germline V gene. The CDR3, as DNA: TGTGCCAGCAGCCAAGTAGTGGGTGGAAGATTAGATACGCAGTATTTT. Its protein product is CASSQVVGGRLDTQYF.

V usage is TRBV10-3 and J usage is TRBJ1-5; no clear D. The CDR3 length is 13 residues. Trimming removed 10 bases at V and 6 bases at J, with 16 bases between. Germline V lookup: CDR1 ENHRY, CDR2 SYGVKD. CDR3 nucleotide sequence: TGTGCCACCAAGGACGGAGCAAGTCAGCCCCAGCATTTT. Protein product: CATKDGASQPQHF.

The chain uses TRBV5-1 and TRBJ1-4; D is undetermined. The CDR3 extends over 14 amino acids. In germline, CDR1 is SGHRS, CDR2 YFSETQ. Trimming removed 2 bases from V and 3 bases from J, with 8 bases in between. CDR3 in DNA: TGCGCCAGCAGCTTAGGCGGGCCTAATGAAAAACTGTTTTTT. Its translation: CASSLGGPNEKLFF.

The rearrangement links TRBV2 to TRBJ2-5, with 7 positions matching TRBD2. The DNA end lines up better with TRBJ2-7; the J call may be wrong. Per germline, CDR1 SNHLY and CDR2 FYNNEI. This CDR3 has 12 amino acids. The CDR3 DNA reads TGTGCCAGCATGAAGGGAGGGTACGAGCAGTACTTC. It translates to CASMKGGYEQYF.

The sample holds one count of this clone. The chain uses TRBV6-1 and TRBJ2-7, with D hard to call. Germline loops: CDR1 MNHNS, CDR2 SASEGT. The CDR3 is 13 amino acids. The V and J ends lost 5 bases and 0 bases respectively, with 8 bases between them. The CDR3 spells CASSSPNSYEQYF. The CDR3 DNA sequence: TGTGCCAGCAGTTCGCCAAACTCCTACGAGCAGTACTTC.

The chain is built from TRBV6-6 and TRBJ1-5; unclear D gene. Germline CDR1 MNHNY, CDR2 SVGAGI (reference sequence). V was shortened by 6 bases and J by 0 bases, with 9 bases between the two germline ends. There are 14 residues in the CDR3. CDR3 region: CASRAGNSNQPQHF. The CDR3 DNA reads as TGTGCCAGCAGGGCAGGAAATAGCAATCAGCCCCAGCATTTT.

This chain joins TRBV7-3 and TRBJ2-6, with 8 bases identical to TRBD1. CDR3 length: 17 amino acids. The trim removed 4 bases at V and 1 base at J, leaving 6 bases unmatched. Germline V gene data show CDR1 as SGHTA and CDR2 as FQGTGA. CDR3 in amino acids: CASSSRRQGSGANVLTF. In DNA form, the CDR3 reads TGTGCCAGCAGCTCGCGACGACAGGGGTCTGGGGCCAACGTCCTGACTTTC.

This clone was seen only a few times. This chain joins TRBV19 and TRBJ2-7, with D uncertain. The CDR3 is 16 residues long. Trimming stripped 3 bases from V and 3 bases from J, with 18 bases between. Germline V gene lookup returns CDR1 LNHDA and CDR2 SQIVND (reference sequence). The CDR3 sequence: CASSIRPRTDLYEQYF. The CDR3 DNA reads as TGTGCCAGTAGTATCCGCCCCCGGACGGACCTCTACGAGCAGTACTTC.

The genes are TRBV4-3 and TRBJ1-3; D is undetermined. Trimming left V 3 bases short and J 5 bases short, with 23 bases between. The CDR3 extends over 18 amino acids. Germline CDR1 is LGHNA and CDR2 is YSLEER. CDR3 coding DNA: TGCGCCAGCAGCCATGGACGGTCCGAGCTTCGTATAAGAAACACCATATATTTT. Translated, it gives CASSHGRSELRIRNTIYF.

The chain links TRBV2 to TRBJ2-7; 7 nucleotides agree with TRBD2. Per germline, CDR1 SNHLY and CDR2 FYNNEI. After removal of 4 bases from V and 0 bases from J, the junction contained 3 bases not matched to a gene. The CDR3 is 14 amino acids. CDR3 sequence: CASSALAASYEQYF. CDR3 DNA sequence: TGTGCCAGCAGTGCCCTAGCGGCCTCCTACGAGCAGTACTTC.